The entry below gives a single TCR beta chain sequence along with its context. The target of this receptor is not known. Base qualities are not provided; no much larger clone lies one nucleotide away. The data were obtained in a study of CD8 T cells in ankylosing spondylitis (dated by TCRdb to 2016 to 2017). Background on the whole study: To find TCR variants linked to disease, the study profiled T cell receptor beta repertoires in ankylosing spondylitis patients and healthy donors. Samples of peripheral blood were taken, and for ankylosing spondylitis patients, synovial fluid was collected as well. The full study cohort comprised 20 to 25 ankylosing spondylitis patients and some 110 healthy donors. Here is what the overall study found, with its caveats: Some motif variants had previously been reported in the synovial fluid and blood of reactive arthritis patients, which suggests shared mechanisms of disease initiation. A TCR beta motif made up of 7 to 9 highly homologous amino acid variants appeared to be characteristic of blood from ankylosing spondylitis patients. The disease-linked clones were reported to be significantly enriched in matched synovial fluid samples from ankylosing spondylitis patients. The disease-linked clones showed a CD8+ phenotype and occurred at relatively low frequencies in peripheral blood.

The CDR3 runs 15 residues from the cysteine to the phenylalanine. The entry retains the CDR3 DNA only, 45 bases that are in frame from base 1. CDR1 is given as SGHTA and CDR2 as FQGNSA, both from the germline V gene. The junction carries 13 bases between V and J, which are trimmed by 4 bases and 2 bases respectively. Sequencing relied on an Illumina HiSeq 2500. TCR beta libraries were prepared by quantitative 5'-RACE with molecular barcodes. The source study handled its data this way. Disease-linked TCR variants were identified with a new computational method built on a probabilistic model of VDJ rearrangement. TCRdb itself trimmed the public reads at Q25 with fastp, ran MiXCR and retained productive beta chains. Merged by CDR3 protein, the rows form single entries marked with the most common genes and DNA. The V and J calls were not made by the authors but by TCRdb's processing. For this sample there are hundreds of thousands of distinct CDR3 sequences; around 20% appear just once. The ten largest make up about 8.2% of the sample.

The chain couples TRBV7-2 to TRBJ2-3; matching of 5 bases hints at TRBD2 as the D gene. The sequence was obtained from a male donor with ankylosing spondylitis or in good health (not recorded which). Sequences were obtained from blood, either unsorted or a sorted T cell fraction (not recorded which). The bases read TGTGCCAGCAGCTCACTAGGCGGGTTCACAGATACGCAGTATTTT. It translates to CASSSLGGFTDTQYF.